The 17 T cell receptor beta chains below come from one sample, sequenced in a study of shared clonotypes between healthy human individuals. TCRdb's copy holds only in-frame clones and misses some; the assay was immunoSEQ multiplex PCR. The sample carries millions of clones, about 93% recorded once. Terminally differentiated effector memory CD45RA+ cells were excluded by CCR7 positive selection of CD45RO-negative cells. What was sequenced was naive CD8+ T cells from PBMCs. These TCRs come from a young man in good health. Some clones in this sample may be carry-over from other donors' samples.

The chain couples TRBV11-3 to TRBJ2-1, with TRBD2 identical over 13 bases. The CDR3 has 20 residues. V was pared by 5 bases and J by 4 bases, with 17 bases of the junction left unmatched. CDR1 is SGHNT and CDR2 is YENEEA in the germline V gene. The CDR3 reads CASSPSGGLAGPAQYNEQFF. CDR3 nucleotides: TGTGCCAGCAGCCCTAGCGGGGGACTAGCGGGACCGGCCCAATACAATGAGCAGTTCTTC.

The CDR3 DNA sequence: TGTGCCAGCAGCCACCGCGGAACCTACGAGCAGTACTTC. Amino acids: CASSHRGTYEQYF. The chain recombines TRBV14 with TRBJ2-7; the D is unclear. The germline gives CDR1 SGHDN, CDR2 FVKESK. Trimming took off 3 bases at V and 2 bases at J, with 8 bases between the two ends. The CDR3 length is 13 residues.

This CDR3 is CASSWKTRPSGSYYEQYF. The CDR3 region has the DNA TGTGCCAGCAGCTGGAAGACCAGGCCTAGCGGGAGTTACTACGAGCAGTACTTC. The rearrangement links TRBV5-4 to TRBJ2-7; 10 bases match TRBD2. There are 18 residues in the CDR3. Germline V CDR1 and CDR2: SGHNT, YYREEE (reference sequence). Trimming took 3 bases from V and 3 from J; bases not matched to a gene: 15.

The chain couples TRBV6-1 to TRBJ2-7; tentatively, D is TRBD1 or TRBD2 (5 bases each). The V end lost 6 bases, the J end lost 5 bases, and 17 bases lay between the germline ends. Germline assignment: CDR1 MNHNS and CDR2 SASEGT. This CDR3 has 14 residues. CDR3 in amino acids: CASSYGTQYDEQYF. DNA for the CDR3: TGTGCCAGCAGCTACGGGACGCAATACGACGAGCAGTACTTC.

The CDR3 spells CASSQDPTLTPYGYTF. The CDR3 coding sequence is TGTGCCAGCAGCCAAGACCCGACTTTGACCCCCTATGGCTACACCTTC. This chain connects TRBV14 to TRBJ1-2; no clear D gene. From germline, CDR1 is SGHDN and CDR2 FVKESK. Deletions cut 0 bases from V and 4 bases from J, with 15 bases between. CDR3 length: 16 amino acids.

Comments on this clone: The sample holds other DNA sequences that translate to the same CDR3. The gene calls are TRBV27 and TRBJ2-7, with D perhaps being TRBD1 or TRBD2 (5 bases each). The germline V gene has CDR1 MNHEY and CDR2 SMNVEV (reference sequence). V lost 8 bases to trimming and J lost 2 bases, with 13 bases between them. This CDR3 is 13 amino acids long. CDR3 nucleotides: TGTGCCAGCGCCCTGGGGGTAACCTACGAGCAGTACTTC. Its translation: CASALGVTYEQYF.

The V and J genes are TRBV2 and TRBJ2-2; D possibly corresponds to TRBD2 (5 bases). Per germline, CDR1 SNHLY and CDR2 FYNNEI. V lost 10 bases to trimming and J lost 6 bases, with 12 bases between them. The CDR3 consists of 12 residues. As DNA, the CDR3 is TGTGCCAACGTACTAGGCCCCGGGGAGCTGTTTTTT. Translation: CANVLGPGELFF.

In this sample, this clone turned up a few times. V usage is TRBV6-5 and J usage is TRBJ1-1; no clear D gene. The germline V gene has CDR1 MNHEY and CDR2 SVGAGI. This CDR3 has 12 residues. V shed 6 bases and J shed 4 bases, with 9 bases lying between them. CDR3 protein: CASRAIGTEAFF. Written as DNA, the CDR3 is TGTGCCAGCAGAGCAATAGGCACTGAAGCTTTCTTT.

V usage is TRBV6-1 and J usage is TRBJ2-5, with 8 bases matching TRBD1. CDR3 length: 16 residues. V dropped 3 bases and J dropped 5; count of bases not matched to a gene: 11. CDR1 MNHNS and CDR2 SASEGT come from the germline V gene. CDR3 sequence reads: CASSDWTGTSWETQYF. The CDR3 DNA follows: TGTGCCAGCAGTGATTGGACAGGGACCTCGTGGGAGACCCAGTACTTC.

The rearrangement joins TRBV9 to TRBJ2-1, with D unresolved. This CDR3 contains 16 residues. Germline V CDR1 and CDR2: SGDLS, YYNGEE. Trimming left V 3 bases short and J 0 bases short, with 13 bases between. DNA of the CDR3: TGTGCCAGCAGCGACGCCGCTCGACCCTCCTACAATGAGCAGTTCTTC. It specifies CASSDAARPSYNEQFF.

The chain combines TRBV9 with TRBJ2-1; 9 nucleotides agree with TRBD2. Looked up from germline, CDR1 is SGDLS and CDR2 is YYNGEE. The CDR3 totals 16 residues. V trimming: 0 bases; J trimming: 6 bases; junction bases outside the gene matches: 7. Here the CDR3 DNA reads TGTGCCAGCAGCGTAGTGCCGGCGGGAGGGTCCAATGAGCAGTTCTTC. It codes for CASSVVPAGGSNEQFF. Supplemented by reference TRBV9 and TRBJ2-1, the full variable domain reads DSGVTQTPKHLITATGQRVTLRCSPRSGDLSVYWYQQSLDQGLQFLIQYYNGEERAKGNILERFSAQQFPDLHSELNLSSLELGDSALYFCASSVVPAGGSNEQFFGPGTRLTVL.

This chain connects TRBV7-9 to TRBJ2-7; tentative D call: TRBD1 (6 bases). This CDR3 is 14 amino acids long. Germline V CDR1 and CDR2: SEHNR, FQNEAQ (reference sequence). V was cut by 7 bases and J by 0 bases, with 13 bases left in between. CDR3 nucleotides: TGTGCCAGCACTTTGACAGGTTCCTCCTACGAGCAGTACTTC. Its translation is CASTLTGSSYEQYF.

CDR3 amino acids: CASSRGTFLTGELFF. The CDR3 nucleotides read TGTGCCAGTAGTAGGGGGACTTTCCTGACCGGGGAGCTGTTTTTT. V and J are TRBV19 and TRBJ2-2; maybe TRBD2 (6 bases). The CDR3 is 15 amino acids. The ends were cut back, 4 bases at V and 5 bases at J, with 14 bases in the middle. CDR1 is LNHDA and CDR2 is SQIVND in the germline V gene (reference sequence).

The gene calls are TRBV6-1 and TRBJ2-3; D remains ambiguous. The CDR3 loop spans 14 amino acids. The ends were cut back, 3 bases at V and 8 bases at J, with 15 bases in the middle. Germline-derived CDR1 and CDR2 are MNHNS and SASEGT. CDR3 nucleotide sequence: TGTGCCAGCAGTGATCCCACTATGGTGGGTACGCAGTATTTT. The encoded protein is CASSDPTMVGTQYF.

The V and J genes are TRBV7-6 and TRBJ2-7, with a weak D call TRBD1 (5 bases). Germline lookup yields CDR1 SGHVS and CDR2 FNYEAQ. The CDR3 sequence is 13 residues long. Between the trimmed V and J ends, which lost 8 bases and 1 base, there was a span of 12 bases. The CDR3 loop is CASSAGLSYEQYF. In DNA form, the CDR3 reads TGTGCCAGCTCAGCAGGGTTATCCTACGAGCAGTACTTC.

The genes are TRBV7-9 and TRBJ2-1, with no clear D. The germline V and J ends were trimmed by 0 bases and 5 bases, with 5 bases remaining between them. CDR3 length: 13 residues. CDR1 is SEHNR and CDR2 is FQNEAQ in the germline V gene (reference sequence). The CDR3 nucleotides read TGTGCCAGCAGCTTAGCAGGACACAATGAGCAGTTCTTC. Translating it yields CASSLAGHNEQFF.

The chain combines TRBV19 with TRBJ2-3; TRBD1 might be the D (6 bases). The length of the CDR3 is 15 residues. CDR1 is LNHDA and CDR2 is SQIVND in the germline V gene (reference sequence). The ends were cut back, 3 bases at V and 5 bases at J, with 15 bases in the middle. CDR3 sequence: CASSIQRQGKDTQYF. CDR3 nucleotide sequence: TGTGCCAGTAGTATTCAACGGCAGGGGAAAGATACGCAGTATTTT.